This T cell receptor (beta chain) was captured by sequencing in a study of cytotoxic CD8 clonotypes in ibrutinib-treated CLL. Study summary: The study included around twelve relapsed/refractory and 15 treatment-naive patients; about 17 had IGHV unmutated disease.

Only in-frame clones appear in the TCRdb table, and some are missing; sequencing was by immunoSEQ multiplex PCR. The data show around 76,000 clones, roughly 80% seen once. The germline V gene encodes CDR1 LNHDA and CDR2 SQIVND (reference sequence). The CDR3 is made up of 13 amino acids. Trimming left V 6 bases short and J 4 bases short, with 13 bases between. Whole-study findings and limits: Under treatment, the uncommon public clonotypes either contracted or remained stable. The study found baseline clonality above age-matched healthy donors, tracking circulating CD8+ T-cell counts. Clonality went up at the time of ibrutinib response, stayed stable in sustained remission, and later dropped back toward its baseline level at progression.

A remark on this clone: Its specificity is unknown.

This sample comprised PBMCs, obtained after 24 months of ibrutinib treatment. The sequence was obtained from a human donor with chronic lymphocytic leukemia. The rearrangement links TRBV19 to TRBJ2-7; D may be TRBD1 (6 bases). The CDR3 bases are TGTGCCAGTAGGCAACTTGGACAGTACGAGCAGTACTTC. Translated, it gives CASRQLGQYEQYF.